This T cell receptor (beta chain) comes out of a study of shared clonotypes between healthy human individuals. Profiled with immunoSEQ multiplex PCR; TCRdb holds only in-frame clones, not every one. The sample consists of more than 2,000,000 clones, 80% to 95% of them appearing once. Study results and caveats: The study found lower generation probabilities in non-shared clonotypes than in those shared by all four donors.

The V and J ends lost 4 bases and 6 bases respectively, with 11 bases between them. The CDR3 runs 12 residues. Looked up from germline, CDR1 is SGHRS and CDR2 is YFSETQ. This clone was seen just once. Its matching antigen is unknown. Sequenced sample: naive CD4+ T cells from PBMCs. Noted subset: CD45RA+ positively selected. The rearrangement joins TRBV5-1 to TRBJ2-7; D might be TRBD1 (6 bases). This sequence originates from a man younger than 30 in good health. Some clones in this sample may be carry-over from other donors' samples. This chain's CDR3 is CASSLRGSEQYF. CDR3 nucleotide sequence: TGCGCCAGCAGCCTCAGGGGATCCGAGCAGTACTTC.